The entry below describes one TCR beta chain. The antigen is unknown. These data are taken from a study of cytomegalovirus exposure and HLA in healthy donors. Whole-study results and caveats: TCR beta chains associated with HLA were, in a later analysis, more clonally expanded than equally common others. Rare TCR sequences predominated, though certain public TCRs were found in many donors.

V was clipped by 1 base and J by 0 bases, with 22 bases between them. The V gene's germline CDR1 is MGHRA and CDR2 YSYEKL. The CDR3 is 20 residues long. Vbeta (60) and Jbeta (13) primers were used in the PCR. Assay: immunoSEQ multiplex PCR; the TCRdb copy retains only in-frame clones and omits some. Found here are about 140,000 clones, around 80% of them singletons; the top ten hold roughly 1.4%. The sample consisted of PBMCs. This TCR was recovered from a man younger than 40 in good health and CMV-seropositive. This chain links TRBV4-1 with TRBJ1-5; D possibly corresponds to TRBD1 (6 bases). Here the CDR3 reads CASSQGTLGFFRGSNQPQHF. The CDR3 DNA reads as TGCGCCAGCAGCCAAGGGACCCTGGGCTTCTTCAGGGGTAGCAATCAGCCCCAGCATTTT.